One and the same sample provided the 26 T cell receptor beta chains below, sequenced in a study of shared clonotypes between healthy human individuals. Assay used: immunoSEQ multiplex PCR; TCRdb lists only in-frame clones, some missing. The table lists approximately 1.5 million clones, 97% to 99% of them singletons, with 0.36% in the top ten. Sequenced input: naive CD4+ T cells sorted from blood. The sample's subset: CD45RA+ positively selected. These receptors originate from a man younger than 40 in good health.

The chain recombines TRBV11-1 with TRBJ2-3; TRBD1 agrees at 7 bases. The CDR3 sequence is 19 residues long. Trimming took 5 bases from V and 2 from J; bases not matched to a gene: 19. Per germline, CDR1 SGHAT and CDR2 FQDESV (reference sequence). The CDR3 DNA is TGTGCCAGCAGCCAAGAGACAGGGTGGGTAGAACCCTCCACAGATACGCAGTATTTT. Amino acids: CASSQETGWVEPSTDTQYF.

This rearrangement joins TRBV7-9 to TRBJ1-2; D might be TRBD1 (5 bases). The germline CDR1 and CDR2 sequences are SEHNR and FQNEAQ (reference sequence). This CDR3 is 14 amino acids long. Between the trimmed V and J ends, which lost 11 bases and 4 bases, there was a span of 20 bases. The CDR3 protein is CAGGLWGISYGYTF. Here the CDR3 DNA reads TGTGCCGGCGGCCTTTGGGGCATTAGCTATGGCTACACCTTC. Looking up the rest from reference TRBV7-9 and TRBJ1-2 gives the full variable domain: DTGVSQNPRHKITKRGQNVTFRCDPISEHNRLYWYRQTLGQGPEFLTYFQNEAQLEKSRLLSDRFSAERPKGSFSTLEIQRTEQGDSAMYLCAGGLWGISYGYTFGSGTRLTVV.

The rearrangement joins TRBV7-2 to TRBJ2-5; D uncertain. V was clipped by 1 base and J by 4 bases, with 7 bases between them. From germline, CDR1 is SGHTA and CDR2 FQGNSA. This CDR3 contains 13 residues. The CDR3: CASSLVVGETQYF. As DNA, the CDR3 is TGTGCCAGCAGCTTAGTCGTTGGAGAGACCCAGTACTTC.

Points on this clone: Other DNA sequences in the sample encode the same CDR3. The genes are TRBV18 and TRBJ2-3, with 9 bases fitting TRBD2. The length of the CDR3 is 15 residues. Germline V lookup: CDR1 KGHSH, CDR2 LQKENI. V lost 1 base to trimming and J lost 4 bases; unmatched junction nucleotides: 3. The CDR3 region is CASSPLAGAPDTQYF. CDR3 DNA sequence: TGTGCCAGCTCACCACTAGCGGGAGCCCCAGATACGCAGTATTTT.

The chain employs TRBV5-1 and TRBJ2-5, with a tentative D call TRBD1 (5 bases). V shed 0 bases and J shed 4 bases, with 16 bases lying between them. The germline V gene encodes CDR1 SGHRS and CDR2 YFSETQ. This CDR3 region has 16 residues. CDR3 amino acids: CASSLAVPDSRETQYF. As DNA, the CDR3 is TGCGCCAGCAGCTTGGCCGTTCCCGACAGTCGAGAGACCCAGTACTTC. The variable domain in full, with the rest retrieved from reference TRBV5-1 and TRBJ2-5, is KAGVTQTPRYLIKTRGQQVTLSCSPISGHRSVSWYQQTPGQGLQFLFEYFSETQRNKGNFPGRFSGRQFSNSRSEMNVSTLELGDSALYLCASSLAVPDSRETQYFGPGTRLLVL.

Comments on this clone: At the DNA level, this CDR3 is encoded by other sequences in the same sample as well. The chain joins TRBV5-4 to TRBJ2-5; the D is unclear. The CDR3 contains 12 residues. The germline V and J ends were trimmed by 4 bases and 5 bases, with 9 bases remaining between them. Germline CDR1 and CDR2: SGHNT and YYREEE (reference sequence). The DNA of the CDR3 is TGTGCCAGCAGCCGCGCCGGGGAGACCCAGTACTTC. Its translation is CASSRAGETQYF.

The chain recombines TRBV9 with TRBJ1-1; a possible D gene is TRBD1 (6 bases). The CDR3 runs 14 residues. Germline CDR1 reads SGDLS; CDR2 reads YYNGEE. Trimming took 0 bases from V and 3 from J, leaving 9 bases between them. DNA of the CDR3: TGTGCCAGCAGCGTAGGGAACAGGGACACTGAAGCTTTCTTT. Translation: CASSVGNRDTEAFF.

V gene TRBV7-2 combines with J gene TRBJ2-7; weak D call: TRBD1 (6 bases). With 5 bases removed from V and 0 bases from J, the gap between germline ends came to 11 bases. The CDR3 runs 14 residues. Per the germline V gene, CDR1 is SGHTA and CDR2 is FQGNSA. For the CDR3, the DNA is TGTGCCAGCAGCCCGCTGGACAGCTCCTACGAGCAGTACTTC. Translated: CASSPLDSSYEQYF.

This clone was recorded only once. J is TRBJ1-5 and V is TRBV28; D is uncertain. With 6 bases removed from V and 2 bases from J, the gap between germline ends came to 8 bases. Per germline, CDR1 MDHEN and CDR2 SYDVKM. This CDR3 is built from 13 residues. Here the CDR3 reads CASREKRNQPQHF. CDR3 in DNA: TGTGCCAGCAGGGAAAAGCGCAATCAGCCCCAGCATTTT.

V is TRBV28 and J is TRBJ2-7, with TRBD2 matching over 10 bases. This CDR3 is built from 15 residues. V lost 5 bases and J lost 2; bases outside the gene matches: 6. From germline, CDR1 is MDHEN and CDR2 SYDVKM. CDR3 DNA: TGTGCCAGCAGTCGATTAGCGGGAGGCGCCTACGAGCAGTACTTC. Amino acids: CASSRLAGGAYEQYF.

The CDR3 protein is CASSYGGGSTDTQYF. The CDR3 bases are TGTGCCAGCAGCTACGGCGGGGGGAGCACAGATACGCAGTATTTT. The V call is TRBV27, the J call TRBJ2-3; TRBD2 aligns across 8 bases. Germline V lookup: CDR1 MNHEY, CDR2 SMNVEV (reference sequence). Unmatched junction bases numbered 5, after V lost 6 bases and J lost 0 bases. The CDR3 runs to 15 residues.

The V and J genes are TRBV5-1 and TRBJ2-2; D unclear. CDR3 length: 14 residues. Trimming left V 0 bases short and J 4 bases short, with 7 bases between. Germline V gene lookup returns CDR1 SGHRS and CDR2 YFSETQ. The CDR3 is CASSLGPTTGELFF. For the CDR3, the DNA is TGCGCCAGCAGCTTGGGTCCCACCACCGGGGAGCTGTTTTTT.

The genes are TRBV28 and TRBJ1-1; the match to TRBD1 covers 9 bases. J lost 11 bases, V lost 5 bases, and 6 bases had no gene match. CDR3 length equals 12 residues. From germline, CDR1 is MDHEN and CDR2 SYDVKM. CDR3 residues: CASSLTGGEAFF. The CDR3 region has the DNA TGTGCCAGCAGTCTGACAGGGGGAGAGGCTTTCTTT.

The chain employs TRBV5-1 and TRBJ1-1; 9 bases are a match to TRBD1. CDR1 is SGHRS and CDR2 is YFSETQ in the germline V gene. The V gene end was trimmed by 5 bases and the J gene end by 0 bases; junction bases not matched to a gene: 14. The length of the CDR3 is 18 residues. The CDR3 here is CASRGQGGTTLVNTEAFF. Here the CDR3 DNA reads TGCGCCAGCAGGGGACAGGGTGGAACAACTCTCGTGAACACTGAAGCTTTCTTT.

The chain is built from TRBV10-1 and TRBJ2-2; 13 positions agree with TRBD2. The CDR3 sequence is 18 residues long. In germline, CDR1 is WNHNN, CDR2 SYGVQD (reference sequence). Trimming removed 4 bases from V and 6 bases from J; junction bases left unmatched: 11. In nucleotides, the CDR3 is TGCGCCAGCAGTGCCGGACTAGCGGGAGTTAATATGGCCGGGGAGCTGTTTTTT. Its translation is CASSAGLAGVNMAGELFF.

The rearrangement joins TRBV6-1 to TRBJ1-5, with D unclear. Trimming took 4 bases from V and 2 from J, leaving 15 bases between them. From germline, CDR1 is MNHNS and CDR2 SASEGT. This CDR3 comprises 16 residues. CDR3 loop: CASSGSSPRGNQPQHF. The CDR3 nucleotides are TGTGCCAGCAGTGGCTCGAGCCCTCGGGGCAATCAGCCCCAGCATTTT.

The chain links TRBV5-4 to TRBJ2-7; 8 bases line up with TRBD1. Germline CDR1 reads SGHNT; CDR2 reads YYREEE (reference sequence). The CDR3 length is 13 residues. J was trimmed by 7 bases and V by 4 bases; bases with no gene match: 7. CDR3: CASSQDRVLEQYF. In DNA form, the CDR3 reads TGTGCCAGCAGCCAGGACAGGGTCTTGGAGCAGTACTTC. The whole variable domain, filled in from reference TRBV5-4 and TRBJ2-7, reads ETGVTQSPTHLIKTRGQQVTLRCSSQSGHNTVSWYQQALGQGPQFIFQYYREEENGRGNFPPRFSGLQFPNYSSELNVNALELDDSALYLCASSQDRVLEQYFGPGTRLTVT.

This clone was picked up one time. The chain recombines TRBV9 with TRBJ1-3; the D gene is possibly TRBD1 (5 bases). CDR1 SGDLS and CDR2 YYNGEE come from the germline V gene. Trimming pared 0 bases from V and 8 bases from J, leaving 15 bases between. This CDR3 spans 15 amino acids. The CDR3: CASSVATGGGYTIYF. The CDR3 DNA reads as TGTGCCAGCAGCGTAGCTACCGGGGGAGGGTACACCATATATTTT.

This chain links TRBV18 with TRBJ1-4, with 8 positions matching TRBD1. This CDR3 spans 15 amino acids. Germline CDR1 reads KGHSH; CDR2 reads LQKENI. V shed 2 bases, J shed 5 bases, and the junction held 4 bases outside the gene matches. The CDR3 nucleotides read TGTGCCAGCTCACCAGATCAGGGGGCGAATGAAAAACTGTTTTTT. Amino acid sequence: CASSPDQGANEKLFF.

This rearrangement joins TRBV28 to TRBJ2-7; 9 nucleotides match TRBD1. CDR1 and CDR2 from the germline V gene are MDHEN and SYDVKM. V lost 3 bases and J lost 6; bases outside the gene matches: 9. The CDR3 spans 15 residues. The CDR3 loop is CASSFIGTGKFEQYF. CDR3 sequence (DNA): TGTGCCAGCAGTTTTATAGGGACAGGGAAGTTCGAGCAGTACTTC.

The chain employs TRBV27 and TRBJ1-5, with TRBD1 identical over 8 bases. The V and J ends lost 8 bases and 5 bases, in that order; junction bases with no gene match: 5. The V gene's germline CDR1 is MNHEY and CDR2 SMNVEV (reference sequence). This CDR3 is built from 13 residues. CDR3 DNA: TGTGCCAGCCCGGCAGGGGGCGATCAGCCCCAGCATTTT. It encodes CASPAGGDQPQHF.

In nucleotides, the CDR3 is TGTGCCAGCAGCTTATTCCGGGGACAGGGTGGGGTAGCCAAAAACATTCAGTACTTC. Encoded protein: CASSLFRGQGGVAKNIQYF. The chain is built from TRBV11-2 and TRBJ2-4; 9 bases match TRBD1. This CDR3 spans 19 amino acids. V gave up 2 bases and J gave up 0 bases; unmatched junction bases: 11. Germline V gene sequence: CDR1 SGHAT, CDR2 FQNNGV.

The rearrangement links TRBV15 to TRBJ2-7; 8 bases are shared with TRBD2. Per the germline V gene, CDR1 is LNHNV and CDR2 is YYDKDF (reference sequence). V shed 6 bases, J shed 3 bases, and the junction held 7 bases outside the gene matches. The CDR3 spans 14 residues. In nucleotides, the CDR3 is TGTGCCACCAGGGTCAGCGGGAGCTACTACGAGCAGTACTTC. This codes for CATRVSGSYYEQYF.

This chain connects TRBV5-6 to TRBJ2-7; 9 bases align to TRBD1. CDR3 length: 15 residues. V trimming: 0 bases; J trimming: 3 bases; junction bases outside the gene matches: 4. Germline loops: CDR1 SGHDT, CDR2 YYEEEE. The CDR3 protein is CASSLGDRDHYEQYF. In DNA form, the CDR3 reads TGTGCCAGCAGCTTGGGGGACAGGGACCACTACGAGCAGTACTTC.

The rearrangement joins TRBV9 to TRBJ2-1; 8 bases are shared with TRBD2. J lost 2 bases, V lost 2 bases, and 12 bases had no gene match. From germline, CDR1 is SGDLS and CDR2 YYNGEE. This CDR3 spans 18 amino acids. This CDR3 is CASSVRSGSSVTYNEQFF. CDR3 bases: TGTGCCAGCAGCGTTAGAAGCGGGAGCAGTGTCACCTACAATGAGCAGTTCTTC.

This chain uses TRBV28 with TRBJ2-2; tentatively, D is TRBD2 (6 bases). CDR3 length: 14 amino acids. CDR1 MDHEN and CDR2 SYDVKM come from the germline V gene. V lost 2 bases and J 3 bases, leaving 7 bases between the germline ends. The CDR3: CASSLTGDTGELFF. The CDR3 region has the DNA TGTGCCAGCAGTTTAACGGGAGACACCGGGGAGCTGTTTTTT.